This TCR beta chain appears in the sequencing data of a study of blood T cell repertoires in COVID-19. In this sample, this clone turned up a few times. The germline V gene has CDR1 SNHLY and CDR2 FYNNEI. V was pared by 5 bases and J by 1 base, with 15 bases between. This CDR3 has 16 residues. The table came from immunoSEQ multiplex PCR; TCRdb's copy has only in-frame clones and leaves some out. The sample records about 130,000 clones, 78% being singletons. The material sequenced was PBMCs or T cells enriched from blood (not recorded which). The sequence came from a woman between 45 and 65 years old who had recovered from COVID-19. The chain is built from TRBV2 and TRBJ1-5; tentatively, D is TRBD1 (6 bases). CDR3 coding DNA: TGTGCCAGCAGTTCCGGGCTTGGGGGCAGCAATCAGCCCCAGCATTTT. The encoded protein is CASSSGLGGSNQPQHF.